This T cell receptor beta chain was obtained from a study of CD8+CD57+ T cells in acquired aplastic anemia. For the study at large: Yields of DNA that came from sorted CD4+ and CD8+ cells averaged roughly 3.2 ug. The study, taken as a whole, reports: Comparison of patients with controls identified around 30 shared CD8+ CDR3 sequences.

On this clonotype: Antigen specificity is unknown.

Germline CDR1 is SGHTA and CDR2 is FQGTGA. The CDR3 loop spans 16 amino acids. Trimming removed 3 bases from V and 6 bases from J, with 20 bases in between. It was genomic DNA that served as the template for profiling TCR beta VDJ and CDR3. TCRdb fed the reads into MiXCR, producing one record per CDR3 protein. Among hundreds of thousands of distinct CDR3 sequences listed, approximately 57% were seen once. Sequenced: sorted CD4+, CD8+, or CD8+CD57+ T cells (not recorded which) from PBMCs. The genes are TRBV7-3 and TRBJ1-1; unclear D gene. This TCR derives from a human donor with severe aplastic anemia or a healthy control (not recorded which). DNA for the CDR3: TGTGCCAGCAGCTTTGAGAGGCAGGCGCAGACCTCTGAAGCTTTCTTT. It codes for CASSFERQAQTSEAFF.